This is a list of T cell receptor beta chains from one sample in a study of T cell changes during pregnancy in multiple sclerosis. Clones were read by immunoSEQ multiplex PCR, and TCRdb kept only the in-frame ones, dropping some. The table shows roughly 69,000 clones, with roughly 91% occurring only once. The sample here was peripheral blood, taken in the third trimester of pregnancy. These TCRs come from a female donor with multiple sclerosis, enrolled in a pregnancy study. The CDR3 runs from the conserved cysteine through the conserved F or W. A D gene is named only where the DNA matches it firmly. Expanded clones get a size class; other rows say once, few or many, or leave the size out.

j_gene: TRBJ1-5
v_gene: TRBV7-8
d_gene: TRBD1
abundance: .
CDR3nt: TGTGCCAGCAGCTTAAACAGGGGACCTTATAGCAATCAGCCCCAGCATTTT
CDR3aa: CASSLNRGPYSNQPQHF

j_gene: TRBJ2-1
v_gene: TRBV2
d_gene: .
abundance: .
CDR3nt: TGTGCCAGCGAGGGAACGTTCTACAATGAGCAGTTCTTC
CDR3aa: CASEGTFYNEQFF

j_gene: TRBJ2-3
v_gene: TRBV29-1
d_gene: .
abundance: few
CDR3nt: TGCAGCGTTGAGGTGACACAGAACACAGATACGCAGTATTTT
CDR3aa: CSVEVTQNTDTQYF

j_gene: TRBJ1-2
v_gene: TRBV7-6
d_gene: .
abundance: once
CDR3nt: TGTGCCAGCAGCTTAGAAGCGGATAACTATGGCTACACCTTC
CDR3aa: CASSLEADNYGYTF

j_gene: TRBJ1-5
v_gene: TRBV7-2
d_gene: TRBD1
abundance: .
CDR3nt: TGTGCCAGCAGCGTAGGACAGGGGGATCAGCCCCAGCATTTT
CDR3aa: CASSVGQGDQPQHF

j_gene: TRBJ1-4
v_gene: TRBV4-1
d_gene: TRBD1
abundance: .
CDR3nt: TGCGCCAGCAGGCCCAGGGACAGGGGTAACGAAAAACTGTTTTTT
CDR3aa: CASRPRDRGNEKLFF

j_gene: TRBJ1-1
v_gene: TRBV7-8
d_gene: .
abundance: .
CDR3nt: TGTGCCAGCAGCTTTGCCTCCCACTCTGAAGCTTTCTTT
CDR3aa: CASSFASHSEAFF

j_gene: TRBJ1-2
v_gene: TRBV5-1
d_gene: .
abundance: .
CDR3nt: TGCGCCAGCAGCCCTCGTACTCAGGGTTCGCTAAACTATGGCTACACCTTC
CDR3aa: CASSPRTQGSLNYGYTF

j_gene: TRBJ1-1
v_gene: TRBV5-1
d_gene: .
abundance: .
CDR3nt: TGCGCCAGCAGCTTGGTGGGGGGAGTAAGCCTGAACACTGAAGCTTTCTTT
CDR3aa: CASSLVGGVSLNTEAFF

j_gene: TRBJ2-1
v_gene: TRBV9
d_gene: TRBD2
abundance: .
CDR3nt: TGTGCCAGCAGCGCCACTAGCGGGGACAATGAGCAGTTCTTC
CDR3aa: CASSATSGDNEQFF

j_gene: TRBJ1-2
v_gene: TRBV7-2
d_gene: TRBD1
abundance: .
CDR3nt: TGTGCCAGCAGCCCGAGGACAGGGGGAGGCTTC
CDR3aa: CASSPRTGGGF

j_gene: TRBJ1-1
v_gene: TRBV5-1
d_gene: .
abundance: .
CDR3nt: TGCGCCAGCAGCGCCCTTACACCCAACACTGAAGCTTTCTTT
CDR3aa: CASSALTPNTEAFF

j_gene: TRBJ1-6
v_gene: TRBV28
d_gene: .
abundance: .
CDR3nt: TGTGCCAGCAGTTGGCCTCATTTAATAAGGACAGATGACACGTGGGCTTCACCCCTCCACTTT
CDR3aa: CASSWPHLIRTDDTWASPLHF